These T cell receptor beta chains were read from a single sample in a study of technical replicates of blood from a handful of donors. Generated by immunoSEQ multiplex PCR, the TCRdb table keeps only in-frame clones and is missing some. The profile shows approximately 79,000 clones, approximately 96% of them singletons. Sequencing input: T cells isolated from PBMCs. Source of these receptors: a human donor in good health. The CDR3 runs from the conserved cysteine through the conserved F or W. D genes are given only for firm matches.

D: TRBD1
J: TRBJ1-2
V: TRBV5-1
DNA: TGCGCCAGCAGCTTGCTCCCGGGACAGACGATACTCCATGGCTACACCTTC
CDR3: CASSLLPGQTILHGYTF

D: .
J: TRBJ2-4
V: TRBV28
DNA: TGTGCCAGCAATTCGGGGGGCGCCCCCAAAAACATTCAGTACTTC
CDR3: CASNSGGAPKNIQYF

D: .
J: TRBJ1-4
V: TRBV30
DNA: TGTGCCCTTACAGGGAGTGAAAAACTGTTTTTT
CDR3: CALTGSEKLFF

D: TRBD1
J: TRBJ1-3
V: TRBV6-5
DNA: TGTGCCAGCAGTTACTCGGGACAGGGGGCCAACACCATATATTTT
CDR3: CASSYSGQGANTIYF

D: .
J: TRBJ2-7
V: TRBV6-6
DNA: TGTGCCACTCAGGGCGCCTACGAGCAGTACTTC
CDR3: CATQGAYEQYF

D: TRBD1
J: TRBJ2-2
V: TRBV5-4
DNA: TGTGCCAGCAGGGTTAAGGGACAGGGCGGGGAGCTGTTTTTT
CDR3: CASRVKGQGGELFF

D: .
J: TRBJ1-2
V: TRBV6-1
DNA: TGTGCCAGCAGTGAAAGGGAGATCTATGGCTACACCTTC
CDR3: CASSEREIYGYTF

D: .
J: TRBJ1-1
V: TRBV30
DNA: TGTGCCTGGAGATACAGGGAAGGGGCTTTCTTT
CDR3: CAWRYREGAFF

D: .
J: TRBJ1-1
V: TRBV29-1
DNA: TGCAGCGTCGCAACGACTGACAGCTACACTGAAGCTTTCTTT
CDR3: CSVATTDSYTEAFF

D: .
J: TRBJ2-7
V: TRBV28
DNA: TGTGCCAGCAGTTTTCAGGCCTACGAGCAGTACTTC
CDR3: CASSFQAYEQYF

D: .
J: TRBJ2-5
V: TRBV11-2
DNA: TGTGCCAGCAGCATGGGGGCTAACCCATATGAGACCCAGTACTTC
CDR3: CASSMGANPYETQYF

D: TRBD2
J: TRBJ2-7
V: TRBV7-9
DNA: TGTGCCAGCAGCTCGGGAGGGGGTTACGAGCAGTACTTC
CDR3: CASSSGGGYEQYF

D: .
J: TRBJ1-2
V: TRBV6-5
DNA: TGTGCCAGCAGTCCCGGGGACTATGGCTACACCTTC
CDR3: CASSPGDYGYTF

D: TRBD2
J: TRBJ2-3
V: TRBV9
DNA: TGTGCCAGCAGCCCAATCAGACTAGCGGGACGACTAGATACGCAGTATTTT
CDR3: CASSPIRLAGRLDTQYF

D: TRBD1
J: TRBJ1-5
V: TRBV5-1
DNA: TGCGCCAGCAGCTCGGACATATATTCCCGACAGGGGCCCTCGATCCGCAATCAGCCCCAGCATTTT
CDR3: CASSSDIYSRQGPSIRNQPQHF

D: .
J: TRBJ1-1
V: TRBV10-3
DNA: TGTGCCATCAGTGATCGGGATGGCACTGAAGCTTTCTTT
CDR3: CAISDRDGTEAFF